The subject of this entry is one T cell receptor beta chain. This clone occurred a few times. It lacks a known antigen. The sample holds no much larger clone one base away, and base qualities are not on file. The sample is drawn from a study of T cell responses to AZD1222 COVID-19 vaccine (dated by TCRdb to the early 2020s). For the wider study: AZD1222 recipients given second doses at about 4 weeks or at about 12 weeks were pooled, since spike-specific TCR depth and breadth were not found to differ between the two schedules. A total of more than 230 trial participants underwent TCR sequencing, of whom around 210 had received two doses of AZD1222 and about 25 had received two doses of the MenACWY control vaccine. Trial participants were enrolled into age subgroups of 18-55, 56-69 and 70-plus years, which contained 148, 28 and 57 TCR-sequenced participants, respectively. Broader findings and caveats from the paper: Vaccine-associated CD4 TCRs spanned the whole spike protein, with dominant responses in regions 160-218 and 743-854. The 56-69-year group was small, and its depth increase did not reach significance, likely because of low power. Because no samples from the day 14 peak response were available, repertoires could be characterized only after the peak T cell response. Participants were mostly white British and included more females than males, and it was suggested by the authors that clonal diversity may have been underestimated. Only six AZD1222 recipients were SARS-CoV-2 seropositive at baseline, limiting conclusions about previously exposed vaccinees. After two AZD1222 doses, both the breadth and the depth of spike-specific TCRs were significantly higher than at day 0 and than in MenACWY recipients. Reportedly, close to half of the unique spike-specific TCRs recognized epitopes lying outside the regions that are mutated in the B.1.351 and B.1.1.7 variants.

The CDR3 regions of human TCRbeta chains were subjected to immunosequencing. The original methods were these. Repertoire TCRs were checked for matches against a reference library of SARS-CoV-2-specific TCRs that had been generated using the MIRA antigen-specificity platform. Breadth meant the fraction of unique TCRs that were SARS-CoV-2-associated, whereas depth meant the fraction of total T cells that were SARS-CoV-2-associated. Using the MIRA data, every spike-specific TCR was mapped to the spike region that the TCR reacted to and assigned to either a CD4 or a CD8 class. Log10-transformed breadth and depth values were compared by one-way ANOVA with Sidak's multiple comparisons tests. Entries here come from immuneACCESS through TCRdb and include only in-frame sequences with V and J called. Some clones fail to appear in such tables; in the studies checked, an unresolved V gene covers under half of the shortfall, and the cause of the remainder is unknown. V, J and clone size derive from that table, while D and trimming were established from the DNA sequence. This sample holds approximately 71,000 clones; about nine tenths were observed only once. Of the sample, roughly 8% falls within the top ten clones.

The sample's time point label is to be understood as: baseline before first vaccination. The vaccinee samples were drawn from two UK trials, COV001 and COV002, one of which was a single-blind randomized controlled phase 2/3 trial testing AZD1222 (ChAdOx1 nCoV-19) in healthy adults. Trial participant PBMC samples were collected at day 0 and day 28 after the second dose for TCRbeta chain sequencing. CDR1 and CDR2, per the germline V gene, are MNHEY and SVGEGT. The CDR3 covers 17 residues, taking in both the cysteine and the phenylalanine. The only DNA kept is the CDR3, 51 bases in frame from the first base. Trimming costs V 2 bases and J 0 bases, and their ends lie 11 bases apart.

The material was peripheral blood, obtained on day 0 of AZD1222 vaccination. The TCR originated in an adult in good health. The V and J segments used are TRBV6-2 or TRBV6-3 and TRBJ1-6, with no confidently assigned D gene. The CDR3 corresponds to CASSYAPRLSYNSPLHF. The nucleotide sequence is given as TGTGCCAGCAGTTACGCTCCCCGTCTCTCCTATAATTCACCCCTCCACTTT.